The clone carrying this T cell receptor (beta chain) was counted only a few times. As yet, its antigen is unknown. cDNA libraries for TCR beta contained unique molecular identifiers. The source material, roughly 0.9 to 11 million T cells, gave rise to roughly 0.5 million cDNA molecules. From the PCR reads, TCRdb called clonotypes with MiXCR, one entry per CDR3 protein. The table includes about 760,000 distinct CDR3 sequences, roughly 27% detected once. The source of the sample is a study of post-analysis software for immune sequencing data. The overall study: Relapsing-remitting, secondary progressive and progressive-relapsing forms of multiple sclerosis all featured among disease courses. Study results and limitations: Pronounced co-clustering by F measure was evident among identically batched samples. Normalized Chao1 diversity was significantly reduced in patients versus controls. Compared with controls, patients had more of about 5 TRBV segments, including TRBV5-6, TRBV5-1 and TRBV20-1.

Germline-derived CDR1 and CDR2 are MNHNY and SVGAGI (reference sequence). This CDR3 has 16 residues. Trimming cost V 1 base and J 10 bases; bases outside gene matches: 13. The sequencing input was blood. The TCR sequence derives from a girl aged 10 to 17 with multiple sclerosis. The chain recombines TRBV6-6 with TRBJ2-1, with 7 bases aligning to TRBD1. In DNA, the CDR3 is TGTGCCAGCAGTTACTATGTCGGGACAGCCCCAGGGGAGCAGTTCTTC. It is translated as CASSYYVGTAPGEQFF.